What follows describes a single T cell receptor beta chain. After removal of 0 bases from V and 2 bases from J, the junction contained 10 bases not matched to a gene. CDR3 length: 18 residues. CDR1 SGHRS and CDR2 YFSETQ come from the germline V gene. Nashville, Tennessee was home to all donors, who were Caucasian adults. The sample belongs to a study of shared clonotypes between healthy human individuals. For the study at large: CD4 naive and CD4 memory each took three plates per donor, while CD8 naive took two and CD8 memory one.

Genomic DNA of every subset was divided equally among multiple immunoSEQ plates. Profiled with immunoSEQ multiplex PCR; TCRdb holds only in-frame clones, not every one. Here the sample spans more than 1,200,000 clones, approximately 98.5% being singletons. This receptor was obtained from a man aged 30 to 39 in good health. The sequencing sample was made of naive CD4+ T cells sorted from blood. Described subset: CD45RA+ positively selected. The V call is TRBV5-1, the J call TRBJ2-3, with TRBD2 matching 9 bases. CDR3 in DNA: TGCGCCAGCAGCTTGGCGGGTAGCGGGAGACAATACACAGATACGCAGTATTTT. Translation gives CASSLAGSGRQYTDTQYF.